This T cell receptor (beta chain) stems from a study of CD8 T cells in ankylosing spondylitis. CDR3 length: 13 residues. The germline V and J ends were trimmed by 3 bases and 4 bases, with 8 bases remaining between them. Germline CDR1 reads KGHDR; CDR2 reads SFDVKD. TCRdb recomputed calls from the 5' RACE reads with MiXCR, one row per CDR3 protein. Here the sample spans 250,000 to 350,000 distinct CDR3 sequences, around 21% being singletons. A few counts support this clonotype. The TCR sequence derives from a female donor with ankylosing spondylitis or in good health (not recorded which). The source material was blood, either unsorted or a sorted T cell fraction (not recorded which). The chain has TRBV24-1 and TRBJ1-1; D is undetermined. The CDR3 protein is CATSDEGTTEAFF. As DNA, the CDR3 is TGTGCCACCAGTGATGAGGGTACCACTGAAGCTTTCTTT.